This TCR beta chain originates from a study of control samples from healthy donors and cancer patients. The CDR3 loop spans 17 amino acids. This table comes from immunoSEQ multiplex PCR, and its TCRdb copy is limited to in-frame clones, with some not included. The sample shows approximately 150,000 clones, 80% to 95% of them seen only once. Sequences were obtained from blood. The V gene is TRBV21-1, the J gene TRBJ2-6; the DNA was not used to check the table's D call, TRBD2. TRBV21-1 is a listed pseudogene. This clonotype originated in a man younger than 35 in good health. The CDR3 sequence is CARPRGSPPSGANVLTF. CDR3 bases: TGTGCCAGACCGCGAGGCAGTCCACCCTCTGGGGCCAACGTCCTGACTTTC.